Each of the 24 T cell receptor beta chains below was sequenced from the same sample in a study of blood T cell repertoires in COVID-19. Profiled with immunoSEQ multiplex PCR; TCRdb holds only in-frame clones, not every one. The sample contains around 84,000 clones, roughly 78% of which appear only once. The sample consisted of peripheral blood. The receptors originated from a man between 60 and 75 years old with COVID-19, enrolled during active disease.

A note on this clone: This specimen includes other DNA sequences encoding the same CDR3. The rearrangement links TRBV7-9 to TRBJ1-4; 8 bases fit TRBD1. This CDR3 comprises 14 residues. In germline, CDR1 is SEHNR, CDR2 FQNEAQ (reference sequence). The junction had 6 bases not matched to a gene; V was cut back by 5 bases and J by 7 bases. DNA for the CDR3: TGTGCCAGCAGCAGAGGACAGGGAGGTGAAAAACTGTTTTTT. Its translation: CASSRGQGGEKLFF. Full variable domain (outside the CDR3, taken from reference TRBV7-9 and TRBJ1-4): DTGVSQNPRHKITKRGQNVTFRCDPISEHNRLYWYRQTLGQGPEFLTYFQNEAQLEKSRLLSDRFSAERPKGSFSTLEIQRTEQGDSAMYLCASSRGQGGEKLFFGSGTQLSVL.

The V gene is TRBV7-8, the J gene TRBJ1-6; 8 bases are a match to TRBD1. The V gene end was trimmed by 5 bases and the J gene end by 6 bases; junction bases not matched to a gene: 9. This CDR3 is 16 amino acids long. Germline CDR1 is SGHVS and CDR2 is FQNEAQ. The CDR3 here is CASSPSRGRSNSPLHF. The CDR3 DNA reads TGTGCCAGCAGCCCTAGCAGGGGGCGCAGTAATTCACCCCTCCACTTT.

This clone occurred a few times. The chain couples TRBV7-8 to TRBJ2-7, with 12 positions matching TRBD2. Germline V gene lookup returns CDR1 SGHVS and CDR2 FQNEAQ. V lost 1 base and J lost 4; bases outside the gene matches: 2. This CDR3 region has 15 residues. The CDR3 DNA reads as TGTGCCAGCAGCTTAGGGACTAGCGGGAAATACGAGCAGTACTTC. Translated: CASSLGTSGKYEQYF.

This clone was found once. The V gene is TRBV7-3, the J gene TRBJ2-3; TRBD2 matches 8 bases. V dropped 5 bases and J dropped 3; count of bases not matched to a gene: 4. This CDR3 is built from 14 residues. Germline CDR1 reads SGHTA; CDR2 reads FQGTGA. CDR3 amino acids: CASSRTSRTDTQYF. CDR3 nucleotides: TGTGCCAGCAGCCGGACTAGCAGAACAGATACGCAGTATTTT.

The V call is TRBV6-6, the J call TRBJ1-2; D is undetermined. The CDR3 has 15 amino acids. Trimming removed 0 bases at V and 8 bases at J, with 16 bases between. Germline CDR1 reads MNHNY; CDR2 reads SVGAGI (reference sequence). The DNA for the CDR3 is TGTGCCAGCAGTTACTCCGGCACAGTGACGAAAGGCTACACCTTC. It translates to CASSYSGTVTKGYTF.

The CDR3 loop reads CASSRDSTQVSGNTIYF. In DNA form, the CDR3 reads TGTGCCAGCAGTCGGGACAGCACACAAGTCTCTGGAAACACCATATATTTT. The rearrangement uses TRBV2 and TRBJ1-3, with 7 positions matching TRBD1. Trimming cost V 5 bases and J 0 bases; bases outside gene matches: 10. Germline V CDR1 and CDR2: SNHLY, FYNNEI. This CDR3 spans 17 amino acids.

The chain couples TRBV5-1 to TRBJ1-1, with D perhaps matching TRBD1 (5 bases). CDR3 length: 16 amino acids. With 4 bases removed from V and 2 bases from J, the gap between germline ends came to 18 bases. The germline CDR1 and CDR2 sequences are SGHRS and YFSETQ. The CDR3 region has the DNA TGCGCCAGCAGCATAGGTAACAGACAGCGAAACACTGAAGCTTTCTTT. This sequence encodes CASSIGNRQRNTEAFF.

The chain carries TRBV2 and TRBJ2-5; TRBD2 matches at 8 bases. Per germline, CDR1 SNHLY and CDR2 FYNNEI. Losses at the gene ends were 7 bases for V and 3 bases for J; bases not matched to a gene: 1. The CDR3 loop spans 12 amino acids. CDR3 nucleotides: TGTGCCAGCACAGCGGGAGAAGAGACCCAGTACTTC. This sequence encodes CASTAGEETQYF.

The V call is TRBV10-3, the J call TRBJ2-1; D unclear. V lost 2 bases, J lost 7 bases, and 12 bases lay in between. The CDR3 extends over 14 amino acids. Germline V gives CDR1 ENHRY, CDR2 SYGVKD. For the CDR3, the DNA is TGTGCCATCAGTGAGGGGTTAGCTGGAAATGAGCAGTTCTTC. This codes for CAISEGLAGNEQFF.

J is TRBJ1-5 and V is TRBV7-8; 11 bases map to TRBD1. After removal of 5 bases from V and 0 bases from J, the junction contained 6 bases not matched to a gene. Germline CDR1 reads SGHVS; CDR2 reads FQNEAQ. This CDR3 has 17 residues. The CDR3 coding sequence is TGTGCCAGCAGCGTAGGACAGGGGGCTAATAGCAATCAGCCCCAGCATTTT. The encoded protein is CASSVGQGANSNQPQHF.

The chain employs TRBV4-3 and TRBJ1-4, with D possibly matching TRBD1 (5 bases). CDR1 LGHNA and CDR2 YSLEER come from the germline V gene. V was trimmed by 4 bases and J by 8 bases, leaving 20 bases between them. This CDR3 contains 16 residues. The CDR3 DNA is TGCGCCAGCAGCCCAAATGGGGGGGTACAGGTGGAAAAACTGTTTTTT. It codes for CASSPNGGVQVEKLFF.

This rearrangement joins TRBV4-1 to TRBJ2-1; 9 nucleotides align to TRBD2. Per germline, CDR1 MGHRA and CDR2 YSYEKL. The V segment lost 0 bases and the J segment 7 bases; nucleotides outside the gene matches: 10. This CDR3 is built from 17 residues. CDR3 DNA: TGCGCCAGCAGCCAAGATGGGGCTAGCGGGGTCCTGAATGAGCAGTTCTTC. Its protein is CASSQDGASGVLNEQFF.

The chain carries TRBV11-3 and TRBJ2-7, with D perhaps matching TRBD2 (6 bases). The CDR3 covers 17 residues. Germline V gene data show CDR1 as SGHNT and CDR2 as YENEEA. Trimming took 0 bases from V and 7 from J, leaving 22 bases between them. CDR3 in DNA: TGTGCCAGCAGCTTAGACCGGGGCGCGGGTATGGCGGGGGAGCAGTACTTC. Encoded protein: CASSLDRGAGMAGEQYF.

The J gene is TRBJ1-5, the V gene TRBV19; no firm D call. Per the germline V gene, CDR1 is LNHDA and CDR2 is SQIVND (reference sequence). The CDR3 consists of 15 residues. Trimming removed 1 base from V and 0 bases from J, with 7 bases in between. CDR3 protein: CASSIGSNSNQPQHF. The CDR3 coding sequence is TGTGCCAGTAGTATAGGGTCTAATAGCAATCAGCCCCAGCATTTT. The entire variable domain, with the rest obtained from reference TRBV19 and TRBJ1-5, is as follows: DGGITQSPKYLFRKEGQNVTLSCEQNLNHDAMYWYRQDPGQGLRLIYYSQIVNDFQKGDIAEGYSVSREKKESFPLTVTSAQKNPTAFYLCASSIGSNSNQPQHFGDGTRLSIL.

The chain combines TRBV4-1 with TRBJ1-3, with D uncertain. CDR3 length equals 13 residues. Germline loops: CDR1 MGHRA, CDR2 YSYEKL. Trimming removed 1 base at V and 10 bases at J, with 11 bases between. The CDR3 nucleotides are TGCGCCAGCAGCCAAGTAACAGCGGCGACCATATATTTT. It specifies CASSQVTAATIYF.

The genes are TRBV5-4 and TRBJ2-2, with D possibly being TRBD1 (6 bases). CDR1 SGHNT and CDR2 YYREEE come from the germline V gene (reference sequence). V dropped 4 bases and J dropped 0 bases, with 10 bases sitting between them. The CDR3 covers 15 residues. This chain's CDR3 is CASSPRGPNTGELFF. CDR3 DNA: TGTGCCAGCAGCCCCAGGGGACCGAACACCGGGGAGCTGTTTTTT.

This clone was counted at least ten times. This chain links TRBV7-9 with TRBJ2-7, with D possibly matching TRBD1 (6 bases). The V gene's germline CDR1 is SEHNR and CDR2 FQNEAQ (reference sequence). Trimming stripped 5 bases from V and 4 bases from J, with 15 bases between. CDR3 size: 14 residues. The CDR3 region has the DNA TGTGCCAGCAGCCCTACAGGGTTGGATTACGAGCAGTACTTC. It encodes CASSPTGLDYEQYF. The full variable domain, completed using reference TRBV7-9 and TRBJ2-7, is DTGVSQNPRHKITKRGQNVTFRCDPISEHNRLYWYRQTLGQGPEFLTYFQNEAQLEKSRLLSDRFSAERPKGSFSTLEIQRTEQGDSAMYLCASSPTGLDYEQYFGPGTRLTVT.

This clone was picked up many times. V gene TRBV6-2 or TRBV6-3 combines with J gene TRBJ2-2; unclear D gene. From germline, CDR1 is MNHEY and CDR2 SVGEGT. V was trimmed by 2 bases and J by 0 bases, leaving 13 bases between them. The CDR3 has 17 amino acids. CDR3 in amino acids: CASSYLLGGSNTGELFF. CDR3 sequence (DNA): TGTGCCAGCAGTTACCTGCTCGGCGGCTCGAACACCGGGGAGCTGTTTTTT.

The gene calls are TRBV3-1 (or the pseudogene TRBV3-2) and TRBJ2-1, with 12 bases matching TRBD2. V lost 6 bases to trimming and J lost 7 bases; unmatched junction nucleotides: 7. The germline gives CDR1 LGHDT, CDR2 YNNKEL (reference sequence). This CDR3 spans 15 amino acids. The CDR3 sequence: CASSQTSGGPNEQFF. The CDR3 DNA follows: TGTGCCAGCAGTCAGACTAGCGGGGGCCCTAATGAGCAGTTCTTC.

This clone was found once. The junction departs from the called germline gene at one end, perhaps through a read error. The chain employs TRBV7-7 and TRBJ2-2; D ambiguous. Germline V gene data show CDR1 as SSHAT and CDR2 as FNYEAQ (reference sequence). The CDR3 is 16 residues long. CDR3 nucleotide sequence: TGTGCTAGCAGCTTCTCGGCTAACTACCTCACCGGGGAGCTGTTTTTT. Translated, it gives CASSFSANYLTGELFF. Combining the CDR3 with reference TRBV7-7 and TRBJ2-2 gives the whole variable domain GAGVSQSPRYKVTKRGQDVTLRCDPISSHATLYWYQQALGQGPEFLTYFNYEAQPDKSGLPSDRFSAERPEGSISTLTIQRTEQRDSAMYRCASSFSANYLTGELFFGEGSRLTVL.

V usage is TRBV3-1 (or the pseudogene TRBV3-2) and J usage is TRBJ1-5; TRBD1 is a possible D gene (5 bases). Germline V gives CDR1 LGHDT, CDR2 YNNKEL (reference sequence). Trimming stripped 0 bases from V and 5 bases from J, with 11 bases between. There are 15 residues in the CDR3. The CDR3 bases are TGTGCCAGCAGCCAAGATCAGGGTTTCGATCAGCCCCAGCATTTT. Residues: CASSQDQGFDQPQHF.

V gene TRBV4-3 combines with J gene TRBJ2-4; D not certain. The V and J ends lost 0 bases and 2 bases respectively, with 11 bases between them. This CDR3 has 16 amino acids. CDR1 LGHNA and CDR2 YSLEER come from the germline V gene. The CDR3 loop is CASSQDKLDPKNIQYF. Written as DNA, the CDR3 is TGCGCCAGCAGCCAAGATAAGCTAGACCCCAAAAACATTCAGTACTTC.

The rearrangement joins TRBV7-2 to TRBJ1-2, with 8 bases fitting TRBD1. Germline CDR1 reads SGHTA; CDR2 reads FQGNSA. The CDR3 consists of 14 residues. After removal of 5 bases from V and 5 bases from J, the junction contained 7 bases not matched to a gene. CDR3 amino acids: CASSDTGGSYGYTF. DNA for the CDR3: TGTGCCAGCAGCGATACAGGGGGTAGTTATGGCTACACCTTC.

This chain joins TRBV7-3 and TRBJ2-5, with TRBD2 matching 9 bases. Trimming at V came to 4 bases and at J to 8 bases, leaving 11 bases not matched to a gene. Germline CDR1 and CDR2: SGHTA and FQGTGA. This CDR3 has 15 residues. The CDR3 region has the DNA TGTGCCAGCAGCTACGAGCATGGGACTAGCAAAACCCAGTACTTC. Translated: CASSYEHGTSKTQYF.